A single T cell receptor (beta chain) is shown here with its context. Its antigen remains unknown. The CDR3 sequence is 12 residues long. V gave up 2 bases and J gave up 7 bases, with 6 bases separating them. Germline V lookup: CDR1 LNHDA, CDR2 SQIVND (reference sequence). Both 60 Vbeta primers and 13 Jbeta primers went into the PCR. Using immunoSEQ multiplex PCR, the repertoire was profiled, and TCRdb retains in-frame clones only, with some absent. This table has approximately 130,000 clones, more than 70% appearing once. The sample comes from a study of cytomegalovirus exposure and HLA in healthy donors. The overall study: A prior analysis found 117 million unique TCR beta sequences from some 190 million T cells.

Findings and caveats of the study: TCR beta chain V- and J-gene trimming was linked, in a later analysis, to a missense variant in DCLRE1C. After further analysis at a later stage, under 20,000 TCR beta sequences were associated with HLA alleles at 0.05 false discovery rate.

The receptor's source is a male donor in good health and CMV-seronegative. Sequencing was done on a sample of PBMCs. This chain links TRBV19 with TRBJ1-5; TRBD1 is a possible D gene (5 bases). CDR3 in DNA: TGTGCCAGTAGTATAAGGGGACAGCCCCAGCATTTT. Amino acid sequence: CASSIRGQPQHF.